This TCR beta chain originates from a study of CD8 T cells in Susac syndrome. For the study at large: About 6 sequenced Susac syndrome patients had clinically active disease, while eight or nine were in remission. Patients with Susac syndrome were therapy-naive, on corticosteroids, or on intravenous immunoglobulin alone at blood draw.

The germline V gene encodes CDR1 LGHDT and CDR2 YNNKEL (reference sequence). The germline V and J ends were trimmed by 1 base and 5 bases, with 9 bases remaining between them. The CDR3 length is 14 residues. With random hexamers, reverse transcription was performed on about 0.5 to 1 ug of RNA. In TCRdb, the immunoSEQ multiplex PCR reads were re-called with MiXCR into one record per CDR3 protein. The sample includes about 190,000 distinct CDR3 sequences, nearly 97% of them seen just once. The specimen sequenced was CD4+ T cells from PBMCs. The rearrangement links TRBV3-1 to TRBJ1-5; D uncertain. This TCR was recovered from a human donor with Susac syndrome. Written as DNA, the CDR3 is TGTGCCAGCAGCCAAGTTGGAGTTGATCAGCCCCAGCATTTT. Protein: CASSQVGVDQPQHF.